This T cell receptor beta chain was identified in a study of beta chain features in type 1 diabetes. Notes on the study in general: The similarity of naive, central memory and Treg TCRB repertoires appeared greater among patients than among healthy donors. For type 1 diabetes patients, VDJ junctions showed fewer insertions and more deletions. In every one of the four CD4+ subsets, TCRB CDR3s were moderately but significantly shorter in Type 1 diabetes patients.

Notes on this clone: Its cognate antigen is unknown.

CDR3 length: 15 residues. The trim removed 6 bases at V and 2 bases at J, leaving 10 bases unmatched. CDR1 and CDR2 (germline): SGHRS, YFSETQ. The authors sorted CD4+ naive, central memory, regulatory and stem cell-like memory cells via CD45RO/CCR7/CD25/CD127/CD95/CD27. All of the isolated RNA was reverse transcribed, so expressed TCRB transcripts were sequenced. Sequenced by immunoSEQ multiplex PCR; TCRdb stores in-frame clones only, minus some. The sample lists 430,000 or so clones; approximately 10% were seen once. The clonotype was recovered from a woman under 30 in good health. This chain joins TRBV5-1 and TRBJ2-7; 8 bases are a match to TRBD2. Sequencing input: naive CD4+ T cells from blood. CDR3 nucleotides: TGCGCCAGCACGGGAGGGGCACTGTTTACCTACGAGCAGTACTTC. As protein: CASTGGALFTYEQYF.